Sequencing of this T cell receptor beta chain was carried out in a study of persistence of HIV-infected CD4 T cells. Study summary: Median time on suppressive ART was over six years. A couple of participants gave one leukapheresis sample; others gave up to about 180 mL blood repeatedly.

The immunoSEQ assay was version 4, run in survey mode. Only in-frame clones appear in the TCRdb table, and some are missing; sequencing was by immunoSEQ multiplex PCR. The profile shows nearly 20,000 clones, more than 55% of them singletons. This clone was seen once. Its antigen is undetermined. An overlapping HIV-1 Gag peptide pool stimulated these cells at approximately 1 ug/peptide/mL. Sorting selected CD4+ T cells upregulating both CD40 ligand and CD69. Plasma HIV-1 RNA stayed below 50 copies/mL for at least 4 years. CD4+ T cell counts exceeded 400 cells/uL; CMV serology was positive. Germline loops: CDR1 LGHDT, CDR2 YNNKEL (reference sequence). The length of the CDR3 is 14 residues. V shed 5 bases and J shed 5 bases, with 12 bases lying between them.

This sample comprised CD4+ T cells sorted from PBMCs after 18-hour stimulation, obtained from a patient who received antiretroviral therapy. The receptor was isolated from an adult woman with HIV who was CMV-seropositive. The chain combines TRBV3-1 (or the pseudogene TRBV3-2) with TRBJ1-4; D unclear. CDR3 DNA sequence: TGTGCCAGCAGCAAGACGGGCGGGAATGAAAAACTGTTTTTT. This codes for CASSKTGGNEKLFF.